The clone carrying this TCR beta chain occurred a few times. In the sorted-subset replicate PCRs, 200 ng DNA, 25,000 to 30,000 T cell genomes, was used. Produced via immunoSEQ multiplex PCR; TCRdb's table is partial and in-frame only. The repertoire holds some 800,000 clones, with 80% to 95% as singletons. This entry belongs to a study of shared clonotypes between healthy human individuals. Naive CD8 cells lacked CD45RO and underwent positive selection for CCR7, leaving out terminally differentiated effector memory CD45RA+ cells. There are 16 residues in the CDR3. This sequence was found in a young man in good health. J is TRBJ2-3 and V is TRBV12-2; the table assigns TRBD2, which was not confirmed against the DNA. TRBV12-2 is a recognized pseudogene. Sequencing was done on a sample of naive CD8+ T cells sorted from blood. The CDR3 sequence: CASRLARPSPHNTQYF. CDR3 sequence (DNA): TGTGCAAGTCGCTTAGCGAGGCCTAGCCCACACAATACGCAGTATTTT.